This TCR beta chain was observed in a study of blood T cell repertoires in COVID-19. About the research overall: Material from acute and convalescent COVID-19 was sourced from the United States, Italy and Spain. PBMCs, B-cell-depleted T cells, or T cells provided the cDNA or gDNA that made up the material.

How the authors handled the data: For nucleated cells, counts were estimated from reference gene primer amplification. Clones were sequenced by immunoSEQ multiplex PCR, and TCRdb holds only the in-frame ones, with some missing. V and J calls and clone size are given by that table; D and trimming were obtained from the DNA. This sample has some 340,000 clones, with about 85% found just once. The CDR3 has 16 residues. The V end lost 0 bases, the J end lost 2 bases, and 10 bases lay between the germline ends. The clonotype was recovered from a woman aged 18 to 35 with acute or convalescent COVID-19. The specimen sequenced was peripheral blood. The rearrangement joins TRBV23-1 to TRBJ1-4, with TRBD1 as a possible D gene (5 bases). TRBV23-1 counts as an open reading frame of uncertain function. This CDR3 reads CASSQSQARTNEKLFF. CDR3 nucleotide sequence: TGCGCCAGCAGTCAATCACAGGCACGGACTAATGAAAAACTGTTTTTT.